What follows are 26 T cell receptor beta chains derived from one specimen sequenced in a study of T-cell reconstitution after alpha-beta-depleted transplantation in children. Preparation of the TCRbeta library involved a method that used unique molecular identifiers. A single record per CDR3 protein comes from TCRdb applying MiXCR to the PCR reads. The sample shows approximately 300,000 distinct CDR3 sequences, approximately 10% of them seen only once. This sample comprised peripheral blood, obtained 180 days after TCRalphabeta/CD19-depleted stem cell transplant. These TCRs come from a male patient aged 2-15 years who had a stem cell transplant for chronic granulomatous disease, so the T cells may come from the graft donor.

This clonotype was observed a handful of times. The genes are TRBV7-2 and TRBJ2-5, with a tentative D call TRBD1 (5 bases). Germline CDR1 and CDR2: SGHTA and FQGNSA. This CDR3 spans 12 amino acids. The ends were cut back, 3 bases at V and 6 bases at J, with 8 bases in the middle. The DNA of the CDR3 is TGTGCCAGCAGCTTTGGGGCACAGACCCAGTACTTC. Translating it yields CASSFGAQTQYF. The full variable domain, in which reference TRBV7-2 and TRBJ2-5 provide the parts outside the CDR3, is GAGVSQSPSNKVTEKGKDVELRCDPISGHTALYWYRQSLGQGLEFLIYFQGNSAPDKSGLPSDRFSAERTGGSVSTLTIQRTQQEDSAVYLCASSFGAQTQYFGPGTRLLVL.

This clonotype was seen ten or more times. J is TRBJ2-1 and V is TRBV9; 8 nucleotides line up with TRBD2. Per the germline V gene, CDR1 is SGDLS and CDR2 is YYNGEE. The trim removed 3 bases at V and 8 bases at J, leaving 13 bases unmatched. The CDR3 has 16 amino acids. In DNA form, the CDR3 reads TGTGCCAGCAGCGCCTCTCGGGGGGGCTTAATCCATGAGCAGTTCTTC. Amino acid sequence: CASSASRGGLIHEQFF.

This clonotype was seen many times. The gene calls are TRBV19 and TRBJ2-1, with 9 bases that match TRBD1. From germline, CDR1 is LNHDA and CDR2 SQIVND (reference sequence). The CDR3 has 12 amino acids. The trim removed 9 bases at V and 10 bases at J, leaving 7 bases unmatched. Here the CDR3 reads CASLGQGGEQFF. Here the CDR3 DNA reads TGTGCCAGCCTGGGACAGGGCGGAGAGCAGTTCTTC.

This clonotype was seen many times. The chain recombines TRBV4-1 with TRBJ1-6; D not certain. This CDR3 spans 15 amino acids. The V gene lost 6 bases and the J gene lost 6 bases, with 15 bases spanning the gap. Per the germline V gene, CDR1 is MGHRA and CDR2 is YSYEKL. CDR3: CASRYLQTSNSPLHF. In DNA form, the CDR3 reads TGCGCCAGCAGGTACCTCCAAACGTCTAATTCACCCCTCCACTTT.

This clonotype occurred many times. In DNA form, the CDR3 reads TGTGCCAGCAGCTTCTTTCCTAGCGGTTACGAGCAGTACTTC. Encoded protein: CASSFFPSGYEQYF. V is TRBV11-2 and J is TRBJ2-7; 7 bases map to TRBD2. The CDR3 is 14 residues long. Germline lookup yields CDR1 SGHAT and CDR2 FQNNGV. The trim removed 3 bases at V and 4 bases at J, leaving 6 bases unmatched.

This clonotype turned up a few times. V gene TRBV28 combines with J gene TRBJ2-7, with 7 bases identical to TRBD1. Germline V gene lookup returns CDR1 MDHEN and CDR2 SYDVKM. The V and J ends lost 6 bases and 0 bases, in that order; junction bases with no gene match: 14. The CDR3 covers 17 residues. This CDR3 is CASRLKTGTASSYEQYF. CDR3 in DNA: TGTGCCAGCAGGTTAAAGACAGGGACAGCGAGCTCCTACGAGCAGTACTTC.

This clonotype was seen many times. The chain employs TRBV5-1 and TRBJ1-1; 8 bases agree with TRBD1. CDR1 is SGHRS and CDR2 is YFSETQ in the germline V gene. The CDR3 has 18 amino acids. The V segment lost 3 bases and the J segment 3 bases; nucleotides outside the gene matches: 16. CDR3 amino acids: CASSSKSDRAAGDTEAFF. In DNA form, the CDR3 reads TGCGCCAGCAGCTCCAAATCGGACAGGGCCGCGGGGGACACTGAAGCTTTCTTT.

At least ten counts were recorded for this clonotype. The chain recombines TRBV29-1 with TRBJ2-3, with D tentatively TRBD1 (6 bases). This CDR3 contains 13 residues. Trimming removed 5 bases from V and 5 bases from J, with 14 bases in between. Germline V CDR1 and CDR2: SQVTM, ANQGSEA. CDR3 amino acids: CSVYYRAGDTQYF. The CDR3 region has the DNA TGCAGCGTTTATTACAGGGCTGGAGATACGCAGTATTTT.

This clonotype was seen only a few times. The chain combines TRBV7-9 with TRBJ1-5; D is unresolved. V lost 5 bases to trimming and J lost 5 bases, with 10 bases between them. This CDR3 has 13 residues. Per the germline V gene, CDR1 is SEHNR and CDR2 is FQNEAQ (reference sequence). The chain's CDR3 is CASSTTWDQPQHF. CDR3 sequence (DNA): TGTGCCAGCAGCACTACGTGGGATCAGCCCCAGCATTTT.

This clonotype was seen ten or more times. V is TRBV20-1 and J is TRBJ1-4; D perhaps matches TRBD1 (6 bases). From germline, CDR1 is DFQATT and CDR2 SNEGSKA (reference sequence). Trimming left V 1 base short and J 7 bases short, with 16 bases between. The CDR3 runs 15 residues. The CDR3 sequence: CSARVLTGSIEKLFF. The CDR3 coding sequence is TGCAGTGCTAGAGTTCTTACAGGGTCGATTGAAAAACTGTTTTTT.

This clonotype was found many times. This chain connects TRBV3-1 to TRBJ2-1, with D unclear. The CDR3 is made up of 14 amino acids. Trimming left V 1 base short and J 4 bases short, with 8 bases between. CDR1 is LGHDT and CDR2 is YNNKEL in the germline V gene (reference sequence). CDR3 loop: CASSQGSKYNEQFF. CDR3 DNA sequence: TGTGCCAGCAGCCAAGGCTCTAAATACAATGAGCAGTTCTTC.

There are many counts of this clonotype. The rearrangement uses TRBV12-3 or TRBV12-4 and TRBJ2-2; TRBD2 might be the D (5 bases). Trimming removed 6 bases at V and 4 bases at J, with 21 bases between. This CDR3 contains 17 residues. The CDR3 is CASSSAAPTIGTGELFF. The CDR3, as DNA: TGTGCCAGCAGCTCCGCGGCCCCGACTATCGGCACCGGGGAGCTGTTTTTT.

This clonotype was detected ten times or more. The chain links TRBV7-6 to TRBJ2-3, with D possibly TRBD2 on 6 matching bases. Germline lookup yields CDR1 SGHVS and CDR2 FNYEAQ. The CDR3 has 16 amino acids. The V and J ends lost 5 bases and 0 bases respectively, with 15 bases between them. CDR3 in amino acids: CASSPGLTFSTDTQYF. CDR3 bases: TGTGCCAGCAGCCCGGGACTCACCTTTAGCACAGATACGCAGTATTTT.

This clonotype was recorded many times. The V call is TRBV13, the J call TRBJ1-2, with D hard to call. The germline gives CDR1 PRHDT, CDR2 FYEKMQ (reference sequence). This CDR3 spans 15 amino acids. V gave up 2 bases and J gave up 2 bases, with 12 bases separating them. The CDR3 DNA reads TGTGCCAGCAGCTTACCGGAGGAAAGCAACTATGGCTACACCTTC. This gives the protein CASSLPEESNYGYTF.

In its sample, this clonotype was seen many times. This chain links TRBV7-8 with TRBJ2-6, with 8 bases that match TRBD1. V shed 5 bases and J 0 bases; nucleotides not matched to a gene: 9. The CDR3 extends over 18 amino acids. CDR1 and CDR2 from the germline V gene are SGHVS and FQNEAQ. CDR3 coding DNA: TGTGCCAGCAGCCTCGACAGGGGATTCGGCTCTGGGGCCAACGTCCTGACTTTC. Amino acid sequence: CASSLDRGFGSGANVLTF.

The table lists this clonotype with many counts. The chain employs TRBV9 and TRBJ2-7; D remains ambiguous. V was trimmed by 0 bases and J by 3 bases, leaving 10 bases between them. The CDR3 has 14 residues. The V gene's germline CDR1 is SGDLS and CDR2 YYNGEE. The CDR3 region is CASSVGIGDYEQYF. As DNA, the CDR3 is TGTGCCAGCAGCGTAGGAATCGGCGACTACGAGCAGTACTTC.

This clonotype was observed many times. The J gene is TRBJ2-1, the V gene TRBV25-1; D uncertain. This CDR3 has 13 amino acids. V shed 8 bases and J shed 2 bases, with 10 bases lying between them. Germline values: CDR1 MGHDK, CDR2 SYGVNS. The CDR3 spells CASQNTAYNEQFF. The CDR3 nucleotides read TGTGCCAGCCAGAATACGGCCTACAATGAGCAGTTCTTC.

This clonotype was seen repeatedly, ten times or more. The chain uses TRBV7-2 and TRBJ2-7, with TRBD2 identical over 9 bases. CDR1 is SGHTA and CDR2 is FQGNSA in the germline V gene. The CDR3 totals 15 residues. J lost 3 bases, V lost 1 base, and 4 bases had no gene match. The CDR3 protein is CASSLEAGGRYEQYF. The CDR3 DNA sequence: TGTGCCAGCAGCTTAGAGGCGGGGGGGCGCTACGAGCAGTACTTC.

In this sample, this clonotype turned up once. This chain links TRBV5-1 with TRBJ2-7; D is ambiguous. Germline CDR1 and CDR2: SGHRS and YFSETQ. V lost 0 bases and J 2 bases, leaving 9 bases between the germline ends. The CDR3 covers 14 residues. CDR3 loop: CASSLEVTAYEQYF. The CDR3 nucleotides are TGCGCCAGCAGCTTGGAAGTCACCGCCTACGAGCAGTACTTC.

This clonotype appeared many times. As DNA, the CDR3 is TGTGCCAGCAGCACCAAGAGTCGGGAGAACGAGCAGTACTTC. The encoded protein is CASSTKSRENEQYF. V usage is TRBV21-1 and J usage is TRBJ2-7; TRBD2 is taken as the D call from the table, unchecked against the DNA. TRBV21-1 is shown as a pseudogene. This CDR3 comprises 14 residues.

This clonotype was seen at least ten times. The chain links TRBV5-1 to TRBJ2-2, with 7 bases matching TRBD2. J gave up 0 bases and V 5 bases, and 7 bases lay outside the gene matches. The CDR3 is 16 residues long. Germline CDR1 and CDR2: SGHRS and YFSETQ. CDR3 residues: CASRALGGANTGELFF. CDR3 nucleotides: TGCGCCAGCAGGGCCCTGGGAGGGGCGAACACCGGGGAGCTGTTTTTT.

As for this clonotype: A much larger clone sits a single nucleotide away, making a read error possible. CDR3 bases: TGTGCCAGCAGCCCACAGGGGGCTGGAAACACCATATATTTT. It codes for CASSPQGAGNTIYF. The chain combines TRBV12-3 or TRBV12-4 with TRBJ1-3; 8 bases agree with TRBD1. This CDR3 comprises 14 residues. With 6 bases clipped from V and 2 bases from J, the junction kept 3 bases outside the gene matches.

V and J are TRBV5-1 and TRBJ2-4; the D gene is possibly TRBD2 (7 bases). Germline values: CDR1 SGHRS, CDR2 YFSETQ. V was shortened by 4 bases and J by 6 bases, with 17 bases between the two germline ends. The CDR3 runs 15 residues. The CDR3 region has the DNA TGCGCCAGCAGCCCCCGGAGGGGGAGGGGAAACATTCAGTACTTC. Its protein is CASSPRRGRGNIQYF.

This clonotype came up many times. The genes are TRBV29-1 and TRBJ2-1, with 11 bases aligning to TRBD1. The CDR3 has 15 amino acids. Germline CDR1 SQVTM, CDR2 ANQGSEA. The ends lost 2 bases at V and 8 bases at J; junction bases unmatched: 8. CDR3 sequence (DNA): TGCAGCGTTGAATCGGGTAGGACAGGGGGCCATGAGCAGTTCTTC. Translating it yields CSVESGRTGGHEQFF.

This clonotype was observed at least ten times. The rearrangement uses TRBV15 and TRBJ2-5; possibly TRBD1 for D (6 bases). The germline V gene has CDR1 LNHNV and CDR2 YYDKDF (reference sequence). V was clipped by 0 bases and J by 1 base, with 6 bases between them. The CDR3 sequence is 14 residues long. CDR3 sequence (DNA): TGTGCCACCAGCAGAGACAGGGGCCAAGAGACCCAGTACTTC. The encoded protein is CATSRDRGQETQYF. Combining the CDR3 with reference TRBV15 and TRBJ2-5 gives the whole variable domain DAMVIQNPRYQVTQFGKPVTLSCSQTLNHNVMYWYQQKSSQAPKLLFHYYDKDFNNEADTPDNFQSRRPNTSFCFLDIRSPGLGDTAMYLCATSRDRGQETQYFGPGTRLLVL.

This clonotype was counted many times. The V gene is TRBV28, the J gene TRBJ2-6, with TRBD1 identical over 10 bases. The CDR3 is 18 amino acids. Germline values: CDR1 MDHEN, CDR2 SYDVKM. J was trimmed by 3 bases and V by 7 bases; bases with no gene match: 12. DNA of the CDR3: TGTGCCAGCACCGAACTTGGGACAGGGGCCGGTGGGGCCAACGTCCTGACTTTC. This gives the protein CASTELGTGAGGANVLTF. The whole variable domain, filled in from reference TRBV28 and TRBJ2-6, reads DVKVTQSSRYLVKRTGEKVFLECVQDMDHENMFWYRQDPGLGLRLIYFSYDVKMKEKGDIPEGYSVSREKKERFSLILESASTNQTSMYLCASTELGTGAGGANVLTFGAGSRLTVL.